This T cell receptor (beta chain) derives from a study of long-term antiretroviral therapy in people with HIV. The overall study: Some samples came about a decade before the 2015 immediate-ART recommendation, and these were the earliest.

This CDR3 contains 14 residues. Germline CDR1 is ENHRY and CDR2 is SYGVKD. Trimming removed 10 bases from V and 0 bases from J, with 15 bases in between. Comments on this clone: Its matching antigen is unknown.

With survey level as its setting, the immunoSEQ assay was v3.0. Per sample, sequencing targeted roughly 40,000-55,000 T-cell genomes. Libraries were prepared by immunoSEQ multiplex PCR; TCRdb keeps only in-frame clonotypes and omits some of them. The data show over 25,000 clones, just over 85% seen once. General study findings and limits: Dominance of pre-ART expanded clones persisted, fluctuating and often declining after ART.

The sequenced sample was unsorted PBMCs, obtained 0.8 years after starting antiretroviral therapy. This TCR came from a woman younger than 45 with HIV. The chain uses TRBV10-3 and TRBJ1-1; D is uncertain. DNA for the CDR3: TGTGCCACCGTCTCATCGGGTTTGAACACTGAAGCTTTCTTT. Its translation is CATVSSGLNTEAFF.